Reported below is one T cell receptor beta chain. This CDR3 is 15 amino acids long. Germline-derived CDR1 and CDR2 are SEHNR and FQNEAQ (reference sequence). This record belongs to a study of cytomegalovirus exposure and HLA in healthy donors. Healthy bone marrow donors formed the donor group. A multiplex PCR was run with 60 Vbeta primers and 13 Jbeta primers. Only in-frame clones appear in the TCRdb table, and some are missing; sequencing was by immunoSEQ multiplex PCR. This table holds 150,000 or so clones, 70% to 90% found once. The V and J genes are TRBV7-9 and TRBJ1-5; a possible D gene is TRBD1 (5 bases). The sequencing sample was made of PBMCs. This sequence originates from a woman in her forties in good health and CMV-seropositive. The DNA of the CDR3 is TGTTCTCTCGGGTGGACGGACAATAGCAATCAGCCCCAGCATTTT. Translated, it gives CSLGWTDNSNQPQHF.